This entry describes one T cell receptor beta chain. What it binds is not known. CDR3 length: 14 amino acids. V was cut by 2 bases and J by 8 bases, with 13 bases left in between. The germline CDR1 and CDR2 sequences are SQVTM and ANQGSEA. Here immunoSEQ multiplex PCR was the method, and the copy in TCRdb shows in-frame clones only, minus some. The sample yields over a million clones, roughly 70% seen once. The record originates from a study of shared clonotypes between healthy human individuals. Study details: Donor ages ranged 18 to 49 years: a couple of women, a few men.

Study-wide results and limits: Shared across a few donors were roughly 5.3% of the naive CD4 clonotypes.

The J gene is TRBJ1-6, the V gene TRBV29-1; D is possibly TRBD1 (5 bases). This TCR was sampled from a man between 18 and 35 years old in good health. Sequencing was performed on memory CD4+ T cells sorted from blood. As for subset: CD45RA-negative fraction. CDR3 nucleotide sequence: TGCAGCGTTGAACAGCAGGGAGGGGATTCACCCCTCCACTTT. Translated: CSVEQQGGDSPLHF.